This T cell receptor (beta chain) emerged from a study of blood T cell repertoires in COVID-19 (dated by TCRdb to the early 2020s). Notes on the research overall: Samples covering the acute and convalescent phases of COVID-19 were provided by collaborators in the United States, Italy and Spain. The dataset comprised deeply sampled blood TCRbeta repertoires from subjects exposed to, actively infected with, or recovered from COVID-19. The sample metadata nearly always contained a de-identified subject ID, COVID-19 status, age in years and sex. Samples were obtained from the ongoing ImmuneRACE study (first 160 participants) and from 1,254 subjects provided by 6 global collaborators. The prospective study material was composed of cDNA or gDNA derived from T cells, B-cell-depleted T cells, or PBMCs. HLA class I and class II types, where available, came from metadata supplied by the sample provider rather than from assay-based typing. The repertoires were released in a freely available public database intended as a resource for research on the immune response to SARS-CoV-2. General findings and caveats noted by the study authors: The amount of clinical and demographic metadata varied by source and participant and was provided uncurated.

Collaborating institutions collected whole blood in K2EDTA tubes following their own protocols. For TCRbeta analysis, collaborators shipped samples in one of three forms: frozen whole blood, isolated PBMCs, or DNA extracted from either of those sample types. TCRbeta CDR3 regions were amplified from genomic DNA using the immunoSEQ Assay, a bias-controlled multiplex PCR. In the paper's pipeline: The number of nucleated cells in each sample was estimated by amplification of reference gene primers within the assay. To quantify the absolute abundance of each unique TCRbeta CDR3 rearrangement, sequence reads were collapsed and filtered. Productive Simpson clonality was computed per sample as the square root of Simpson's diversity index over productive rearrangements. The table was pulled from immuneACCESS by TCRdb, which kept in-frame rearrangements only. Such tables lose some clones; where checked, under half of the loss comes from unresolved V genes, and the rest has no known cause. That table gives V, J and clone size, and the DNA gave D and trimming. The sample table holds some 200,000 clones, of which less than 90% were seen once. The ten largest clones capture about 6% of the sample.

The V end loses 0 bases and the J end loses 2 bases, and a stretch of 11 bases separates them. Sequences SNHLY (CDR1) and FYNNEI (CDR2) are obtained from the germline V gene. Counted from cysteine to phenylalanine, this CDR3 has 15 amino acids. Kept here is only the CDR3 DNA, which spans 45 bases and is read in frame from base 1. To note about this clone: Which antigen it targets is not known. No base quality information exists; no much larger clone differs at one position.

Sequencing was done on a sample of peripheral blood. The rearranged chain carries TRBV2 and TRBJ2-7; D gene: possibly TRBD1, on 5 matching bases. The clonotype was recovered from a woman in her forties with acute or convalescent COVID-19. This receptor carries the CDR3 CASSEARVRAYEQYF. Read as DNA, the sequence is TGTGCCAGCAGTGAAGCGCGCGTCAGGGCCTACGAGCAGTACTTC.